These T cell receptor beta chains were read from a single sample in a study of naive and memory T cell subsets. From the UMI-ligation and nested PCR reads, TCRdb called clonotypes with MiXCR, one entry per CDR3 protein. This repertoire shows around 140,000 distinct CDR3 sequences, 22% found once; its top ten account for roughly 0.1%. The sample was naive CD4+ T cells from blood. Every receptor here comes from a human donor in good health. The CDR3 runs from the conserved cysteine through the conserved F or W. Fields, in order: CDR3 length, clone size, D gene, J gene, V gene, CDR3 DNA, CDR3 protein. A D gene is named only where the DNA matches it firmly. Clone size is stated in some rows and not others, as once, few, many or a class when expanded.

13 | few | TRBD2 | TRBJ2-7 | TRBV6-1 | TGTGCCAGCAGTGCTAGCGGGAGATACGAGCAGTACTTC | CASSASGRYEQYF
15 | . | . | TRBJ1-6 | TRBV9 | TGTGCCAGCAGCACCCCCGGGCAGTCAAATTCACCCCTCCACTTT | CASSTPGQSNSPLHF
13 | many | . | TRBJ2-7 | TRBV29-1 | TGCAGCGTTGAAGATAACAGGGCCTACGAGCAGTACTTC | CSVEDNRAYEQYF
14 | few | TRBD2 | TRBJ2-7 | TRBV10-3 | TGTGCCATCAGTGAGGCGGGAGTGAGCTACGAGCAGTACTTC | CAISEAGVSYEQYF
14 | few | . | TRBJ2-1 | TRBV5-1 | TGCGCCAGCAGCTTGACGGCACGCCAGAATGAGCAGTTCTTC | CASSLTARQNEQFF
15 | few | . | TRBJ1-2 | TRBV29-1 | TGCAGCGTTGACCGAGGGGATGTGAGAAACTATGGCTACACCTTC | CSVDRGDVRNYGYTF
14 | . | TRBD2 | TRBJ2-1 | TRBV10-3 | TGTGCCATCAGGGGGACTAGCGGGAGCCATGAGCAGTTCTTC | CAIRGTSGSHEQFF
16 | . | . | TRBJ2-5 | TRBV7-8 | TGTGCCAGCAGCTCCCAAGGAGCAGGGCGGTGGGAGACCCAGTACTTC | CASSSQGAGRWETQYF
13 | . | . | TRBJ2-7 | TRBV18 | TGTGCCAGCTCACATAAGACAGGCATCGAGCAGTACTTC | CASSHKTGIEQYF
13 | many | . | TRBJ2-5 | TRBV9 | TGTGCCAGCAGCCCCTCCGTGTGGGAGACCCAGTACTTC | CASSPSVWETQYF
13 | . | . | TRBJ2-5 | TRBV6-2/TRBV6-3 | TGTGCCAGCACTGGACCGGCCGGAGGGACCCAGTACTTC | CASTGPAGGTQYF
12 | few | . | TRBJ2-3 | TRBV29-1 | TGCAGCGTTGAGCCTCCGGACCTGAATAGGTATTTT | CSVEPPDLNRYF
17 | many | . | TRBJ2-6 | TRBV28 | TGTGCCAGCCGTTCGCGGCCCGTCAGCTCTGGGGCCAACGTCCTGACTTTC | CASRSRPVSSGANVLTF
12 | . | . | TRBJ1-1 | TRBV29-1 | TGCAGCGTTGTCACACCGAACACTGAAGCTTTCTTT | CSVVTPNTEAFF
17 | . | TRBD2 | TRBJ2-7 | TRBV20-1 | TGCAGTGCTACAAGGACTAGCGGGGGGTCCTCCTCCTACGAGCAGTACTTC | CSATRTSGGSSSYEQYF
15 | . | . | TRBJ1-4 | TRBV4-1 | TGCGCCAGCAGCCAAGCACAACCGGGCCCCGAAAAACTGTTTTTT | CASSQAQPGPEKLFF
16 | once | . | TRBJ2-1 | TRBV15 | TGTGCCACCAGCAGAGATAGGCAGGGAACTAGCAATGAGCAGTTCTTC | CATSRDRQGTSNEQFF
13 | . | . | TRBJ1-3 | TRBV27 | TGTGCCAGCAGAAGGACACCTGGAAACACCATATATTTT | CASRRTPGNTIYF
13 | . | . | TRBJ1-5 | TRBV2 | TGTGCCAGCAAGCAGGACAGCAATCAGCCCCAGCATTTT | CASKQDSNQPQHF
13 | . | . | TRBJ1-6 | TRBV18 | TGTGCCAGCTCACCACAAAGGGATGCACCCCTCCACTTT | CASSPQRDAPLHF
15 | many | TRBD2 | TRBJ2-7 | TRBV7-2 | TGTGCCAGCAGCATATCGGGAGGGCTCTCTTATGAGCAGTACTTC | CASSISGGLSYEQYF
14 | few | . | TRBJ2-7 | TRBV28 | TGTGCCAGCAGTCCCCCGTGGGGCCCCTACGAGCAGTACTTC | CASSPPWGPYEQYF
15 | many | . | TRBJ2-1 | TRBV12-3/TRBV12-4 | TGTGCCAGCAGTTTCGTCAGCGGAAAGTACAATGAGCAGTTCTTC | CASSFVSGKYNEQFF
15 | . | TRBD1 | TRBJ2-7 | TRBV29-1 | TGCAGCGCCGAGATCTCTGAGGACAGGAGTTACGAGCAGTACTTC | CSAEISEDRSYEQYF
13 | . | . | TRBJ2-4 | TRBV20-1 | TGCAGTGCAACCAGGGGGGGCAAAAACATTCAGTACTTC | CSATRGGKNIQYF
17 | many | TRBD2 | TRBJ2-1 | TRBV2 | TGTGCCAGCACCCGAAACGGACTAGCGGGAGCCTACAATGAGCAGTTCTTC | CASTRNGLAGAYNEQFF
17 | few | . | TRBJ1-4 | TRBV6-6 | TGTGCCAGCAGTTACCCCACCAGGGCAATGCTTAGTGAAAAACTGTTTTTT | CASSYPTRAMLSEKLFF
18 | few | . | TRBJ1-3 | TRBV3-1 | TGTGCCAGCAGCCAAGATTTTGGTCGGCGAGCCTCTGGAAACACCATATATTTT | CASSQDFGRRASGNTIYF
18 | few | . | TRBJ2-5 | TRBV21-1 | TGTGCCAGCAGCAACTGTCAAGCGGGAGGAAGCCAAATTGAGACCCAGTACTTC | CASSNCQAGGSQIETQYF
17 | few | TRBD2 | TRBJ2-1 | TRBV6-1 | TGTGCCAGCAGTGAAGCGAGTTCGGGACTAGCGGGAGTTGAGCAGTTCTTC | CASSEASSGLAGVEQFF
17 | few | . | TRBJ2-1 | TRBV18 | TGTGCCAGCTCACCACGCGGACAGGCGGGGTTGTACAATGAGCAGTTCTTC | CASSPRGQAGLYNEQFF
15 | many | . | TRBJ2-2 | TRBV29-1 | TGCAGCGTTTCTGGGACATCAGCGAACACCGGGGAGCTGTTTTTT | CSVSGTSANTGELFF
17 | . | . | TRBJ2-2 | TRBV7-2 | TGTGCCAGCAGCTTAGATTTTCTCAGGGCTTTATCCGGGGAGCTGTTTTTT | CASSLDFLRALSGELFF
15 | few | TRBD1 | TRBJ1-6 | TRBV18 | TGTGCCAGCTCACAGGACAGGGGGCAGGATTCACCCCTCCACTTT | CASSQDRGQDSPLHF
16 | . | . | TRBJ2-5 | TRBV27 | TGTGCCAGCAGTGAGTCGCCCTATAGCGCACGAGAGACCCAGTACTTC | CASSESPYSARETQYF
14 | few | . | TRBJ1-2 | TRBV27 | TGTGCCAGCAGTTCGCTAGGGGACATTTATGGCTACACCTTC | CASSSLGDIYGYTF
16 | . | TRBD2 | TRBJ2-4 | TRBV11-2 | TGTGCCAGCAGCTTAGGGACTAGCTCCTTGGGAAACATTCAGTACTTC | CASSLGTSSLGNIQYF